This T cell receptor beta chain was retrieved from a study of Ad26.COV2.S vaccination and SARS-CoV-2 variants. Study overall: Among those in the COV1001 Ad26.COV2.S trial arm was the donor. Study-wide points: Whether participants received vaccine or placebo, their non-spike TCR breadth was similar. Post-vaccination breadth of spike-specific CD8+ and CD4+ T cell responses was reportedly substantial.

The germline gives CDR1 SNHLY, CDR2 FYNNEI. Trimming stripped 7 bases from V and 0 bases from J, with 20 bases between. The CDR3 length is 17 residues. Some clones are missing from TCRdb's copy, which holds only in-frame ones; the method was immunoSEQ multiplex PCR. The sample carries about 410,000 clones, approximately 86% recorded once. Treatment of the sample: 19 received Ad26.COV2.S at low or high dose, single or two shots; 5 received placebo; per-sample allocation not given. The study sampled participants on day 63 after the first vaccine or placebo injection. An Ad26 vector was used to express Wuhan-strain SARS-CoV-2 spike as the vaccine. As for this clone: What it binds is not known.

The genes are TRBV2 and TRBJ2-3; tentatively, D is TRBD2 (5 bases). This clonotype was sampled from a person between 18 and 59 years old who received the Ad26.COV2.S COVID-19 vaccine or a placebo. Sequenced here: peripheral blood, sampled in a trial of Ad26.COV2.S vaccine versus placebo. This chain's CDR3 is CASTQEMDSYSTDTQYF. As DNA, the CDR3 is TGTGCCAGCACCCAGGAAATGGACTCATATAGCACAGATACGCAGTATTTT. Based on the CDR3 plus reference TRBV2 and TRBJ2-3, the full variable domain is EPEVTQTPSHQVTQMGQEVILRCVPISNHLYFYWYRQILGQKVEFLVSFYNNEISEKSEIFDDQFSVERPDGSNFTLKIRSTKLEDSAMYFCASTQEMDSYSTDTQYFGPGTRLTVL.